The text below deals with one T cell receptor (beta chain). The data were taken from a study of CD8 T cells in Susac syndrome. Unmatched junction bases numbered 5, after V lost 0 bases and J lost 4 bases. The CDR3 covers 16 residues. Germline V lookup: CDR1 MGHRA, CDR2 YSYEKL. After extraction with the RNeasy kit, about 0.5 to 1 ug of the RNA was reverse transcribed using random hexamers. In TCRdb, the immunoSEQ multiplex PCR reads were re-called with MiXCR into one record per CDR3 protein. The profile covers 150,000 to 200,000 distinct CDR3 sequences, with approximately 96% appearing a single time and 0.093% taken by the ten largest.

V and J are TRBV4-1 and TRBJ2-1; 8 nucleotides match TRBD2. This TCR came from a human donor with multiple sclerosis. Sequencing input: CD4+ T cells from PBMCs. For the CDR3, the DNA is TGCGCCAGCAGCCAAGACCCGGGACTAGGGTACAATGAGCAGTTCTTC. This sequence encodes CASSQDPGLGYNEQFF.